This T cell receptor beta chain was sequenced during a study of cytotoxic CD8 clonotypes in ibrutinib-treated CLL. Background on the study: 25 or so partial and 2 complete responses; at median about 63 months, approximately 15 remitted, some twelve progressed.

For TCR beta libraries, approximately 2 micrograms of genomic DNA were obtained from cryopreserved PBMCs. TCRdb's table, derived via immunoSEQ multiplex PCR, lists solely in-frame clones and lacks some. The data hold 25,000 to 30,000 clones, with 85% observed a single time. Germline CDR1 SGDLS, CDR2 YYNGEE. V was shortened by 3 bases and J by 0 bases, with 10 bases between the two germline ends. The CDR3 is 15 amino acids. This clone is labeled medium-sized. This sequence was found in a human donor with chronic lymphocytic leukemia. The chain is built from TRBV9 and TRBJ2-1; D is unclear. Source: PBMCs, taken after 24 months of ibrutinib treatment. The CDR3 is CASSDRSGSYNEQFF. The CDR3 DNA sequence: TGTGCCAGCAGCGACCGATCTGGCTCCTACAATGAGCAGTTCTTC.